The 4 T cell receptor beta chains below all came from one sample that was sequenced in a study of T cell repertoires in cytomegalovirus infection. In TCRdb, the reads were re-called with MiXCR into one record per CDR3 protein. The sample holds some 270,000 distinct CDR3 sequences, less than 25% seen once. Their cognate antigens are unknown. Sequencing used cultured PBMCs, obtained from culture after CMV antigen stimulation. The origin of the receptors is a human donor in good health (CMV status not recorded). Some clones in this sample may be carry-over from other donors' samples.

On this clonotype: Its ends do not fully match the called genes, so a read error is possible. V gene TRBV18 combines with J gene TRBJ2-6; D may match TRBD1 or TRBD2 (5 bases each). The CDR3 runs 17 residues. The germline V gene encodes CDR1 KGHSH and CDR2 LQKENI. The CDR3 sequence is CASSLTEAASGANILTF. The CDR3 nucleotides read TGTGCCAGCTCACTTACGGAGGCGGCCTCTGGGGCCAACATCCTGACTTTC.

V and J are TRBV18 and TRBJ2-1; tentative D call: TRBD1 (5 bases). The ends were cut back, 3 bases at V and 9 bases at J, with 15 bases in the middle. The CDR3 is 14 residues long. The V gene's germline CDR1 is KGHSH and CDR2 LQKENI. CDR3 in DNA: TGTGCCAGCTCACCGTCCACTGCAGGGATTGAGCAGTTCTTC. It translates to CASSPSTAGIEQFF.

The genes are TRBV4-3 and TRBJ2-5; 13 nucleotides agree with TRBD2. J was trimmed by 5 bases and V by 4 bases; bases with no gene match: 7. The CDR3 is 16 residues long. The germline gives CDR1 LGHNA, CDR2 YSLEER. The CDR3 spells CASSRGTSGVWETQYF. Here the CDR3 DNA reads TGCGCCAGCAGCCGTGGGACTAGCGGGGTGTGGGAGACCCAGTACTTC.

This clonotype was recorded many times. The DNA for the CDR3 is TGTGCCAGCAGCGTACAGGGATCTTGGAATGAAAAACTGTTTTTT. This sequence encodes CASSVQGSWNEKLFF. The V and J genes are TRBV7-2 and TRBJ1-4, with a weak D call TRBD1 (6 bases). Trimming pared 5 bases from V and 5 bases from J, leaving 15 bases between. CDR3 length: 15 residues. Germline V lookup: CDR1 SGHTA, CDR2 FQGNSA.